The T cell receptor beta chain described here comes from a study of PD-1 blockade in mismatch repair-deficient tumors. The germline V gene has CDR1 LNHDA and CDR2 SQIVND (reference sequence). With V trimmed by 5 bases and J by 6 bases, 13 bases remained unmatched. This CDR3 comprises 16 residues. Findings and caveats of the study: After pembrolizumab, tumor-resident clones rose rapidly, then generally contracted before radiologic responses.

As concerns this clone: The antigen remains undetermined.

Libraries were prepared by immunoSEQ multiplex PCR; TCRdb keeps only in-frame clonotypes and omits some of them. The table shows tens of thousands of clones, with around 85% occurring only once. Here the sequenced sample was peripheral blood, taken roughly 19 weeks after starting pembrolizumab. The rearrangement joins TRBV19 to TRBJ1-3; 7 nucleotides align to TRBD1. This receptor was taken from an adult with mismatch repair-deficient cancer. CDR3 DNA: TGTGCCAGTAGTCCCCGGCTCAGTAAGGGGGCAAACACCATATATTTT. Residues: CASSPRLSKGANTIYF.